This paragraph reports one T cell receptor (beta chain). Its antigen has not been determined. Base qualities are missing; no much larger clone stands one base away. This sample is part of a study of blood T cell repertoires in COVID-19 (TCRdb year 2020). Notes on the research overall: Collaborator samples came from the United States, Italy and Spain and covered acute and convalescent phases of COVID-19. The material from the prospective study consisted of cDNA or gDNA derived from T cells, B-cell-depleted T cells, or PBMCs. The dataset comprised deeply sampled blood TCRbeta repertoires from subjects exposed to, actively infected with, or recovered from COVID-19. The repertoires were released in a freely available public database meant as a resource for research on the immune response to SARS-CoV-2. The samples were drawn from the first 160 participants of the ongoing ImmuneRACE study and from 950 to 1,500 subjects provided by 6 global collaborators. Nearly every sample came with metadata listing a de-identified subject ID, COVID-19 status, age in years and sex. Where available, HLA class I and class II types were obtained from metadata supplied by the sample provider rather than from assay-based typing.

TCRbeta CDR3 regions were amplified from genomic DNA using the immunoSEQ Assay, a bias-controlled multiplex PCR. The source study handled its data this way. The number of nucleated cells in each sample was estimated from the amplification of reference gene primers within the assay. Sequence reads were collapsed and filtered to measure the absolute abundance of every unique TCRbeta CDR3 rearrangement. Productive Simpson clonality was computed per sample as the square root of Simpson's diversity index over productive rearrangements. TCRdb took this table from immuneACCESS and kept in-frame rearrangements with V and J called. Such tables lack part of the clones; where checked against another copy, unresolved V genes explain under half of the gap, and the rest is unexplained. Clonal size and the V and J genes are those of that table, whereas D and trimming came from the DNA. The sample yields about 130,000 clones; around 83% were counted once. Under 20% of the sample lies in the top ten.

General conclusions and limits of the study: Clinical and demographic metadata were provided uncurated, with the amount varying by source and participant.

Enrolling through a virtual design, the prospective study's participants ranged in age from roughly 18 to 100 years and lived across 20 to 25 United States geographic areas. To assign participants to cohorts, the prospective study relied on clinical history that participants themselves reported in a screening survey and a study questionnaire. For ImmuneRACE Cohort 3, a participant was defined as recovered based on two consecutive negative NP/OP PCR tests, clearance by a healthcare professional, or resolution of symptoms. Each participant in the prospective study had whole blood, serum and a nasopharyngeal or oropharyngeal swab collected by mobile phlebotomists. Prospective study participants could optionally give additional blood draws and questionnaires over an approximately two-month period. Blood samples from the prospective study were shipped frozen or at room temperature prior to DNA extraction.

The germline V gene specifies MGHRA as CDR1 and YSYEKL as CDR2. Between the V and J ends, shortened by 4 bases and 5 bases respectively, the junction contains 18 bases. From the cysteine through the phenylalanine, the CDR3 covers 16 amino acids. The retained sequence is limited to the CDR3, 48 bases, with the frame set at the first base. The rearranged segments are TRBV4-1 and TRBJ1-5; TRBD1 is a possible D gene, resting on 6 matching bases. The TCR comes from a man aged 25-40 years who had recovered from COVID-19. The sample was PBMCs or T cells enriched from blood (not recorded which). The DNA sequence is given as TGCGCCAGCAGCCTCCACACAGGGTTGGTAGATCAGCCCCAGCATTTT. It specifies CASSLHTGLVDQPQHF.